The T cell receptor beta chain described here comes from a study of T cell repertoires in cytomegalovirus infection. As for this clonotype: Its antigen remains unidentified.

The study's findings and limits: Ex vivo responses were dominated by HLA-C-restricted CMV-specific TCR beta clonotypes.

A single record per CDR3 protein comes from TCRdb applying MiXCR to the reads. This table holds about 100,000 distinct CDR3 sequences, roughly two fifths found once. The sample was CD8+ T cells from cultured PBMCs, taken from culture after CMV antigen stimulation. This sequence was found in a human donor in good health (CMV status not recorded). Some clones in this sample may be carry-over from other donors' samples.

The CDR3 loop is CASSADRTGASYEQYF. Written as DNA, the CDR3 is TGTGCCAGCAGCGCCGATCGGACTGGAGCTTCCTACGAGCAGTACTTC. The chain joins TRBV9 to TRBJ2-7, with D maybe TRBD2 (5 bases). With 3 bases removed from V and 1 base from J, the gap between germline ends came to 17 bases. There are 16 residues in the CDR3. The germline V gene has CDR1 SGDLS and CDR2 YYNGEE.